This section outlines one T cell receptor beta chain sequence together with its context. In its sample, this clonotype was seen once. Its binding antigen is unknown. The input lacks base qualities; no much larger clone sits a single base away. A lone read is weak support. These data belong to a study of regulatory T cells in long-lasting Graves disease (dated by TCRdb to the early 2020s). Broadly, across the study: Persistent Graves' disease meant more than 5 years of antithyroid drug treatment with TSH receptor autoantibodies that stayed positive. This study used TCR sequencing and RNA sequencing of peripheral blood to compare persistent Graves' disease patients against newly diagnosed Graves' disease patients. The study was conducted in China and was registered as a clinical trial. A total of around 35 samples underwent TCR sequencing, from roughly 13 patients with persistent Graves' disease and 20 patients with newly diagnosed Graves' disease. On average, persistent Graves' disease patients in the clinical cohort had been on antithyroid drugs for approximately ten years.

The library was obtained by multiplex PCR. Reads for this sample came from an Illumina HiSeq 4000. iRepertoire HTBI primers and Arm-PCR amplification of CDR3 regions were used to construct TCR beta libraries. Gel purification was performed on PCR products prior to sequencing. As for the authors' bioinformatics: Gene usage analysis of CDR3 amino acid clonotypes relied on the roughly 64 TRBV and 13 to 15 TRBJ segments identified across samples. COPE and FqMerger were used to merge filtered high-quality paired reads into contigs. BLAST was used to align contigs to the IMGT TRBV, TRBD and TRBJ reference genes, and CDR3 was defined following IMGT. Clonotypes above 0.1% frequency were classified as highly expanded clones. Repertoire diversity was measured by Shannon entropy, and V-J evenness by the Gini coefficient. Clonotypes shared by more than one individual were considered public. Using fastp trimming at Q25 and MiXCR clonotype assembly, TCRdb reanalyzed the public sequencing data and kept in-frame beta chains. Rows matching on CDR3 protein sequence are summarized as one entry with the most common DNA and genes. None of the V and J calls come from the authors' own analysis; TCRdb made them. In this sample the table shows 500,000 to 800,000 distinct CDR3 sequences, approximately 29% of which occur a single time. The top ten constitute about two fifths of the sample.

V is reduced by 4 bases and J by 5 bases, leaving a spacing of 9 bases between them. Spanning cysteine to phenylalanine, the CDR3 consists of 12 amino acids. Just the 36-base CDR3 DNA is kept, in frame starting at base 1. CDR1 and CDR2, looked up from the germline V gene, are SGDLS and YYNGEE. The time point label of this sample denotes: persistent/refractory GD, antithyroid drugs over 5 years with positive TRAb. For both TCR sequencing and RNA sequencing, RNA was extracted from PBMCs using TRIzol. The diagnosis of Graves' disease was made according to American Thyroid Association guidelines. Patients for the study were recruited at an endocrinology department in Xi'an, China. From each patient, approximately 9 milliliters of peripheral blood was collected into an EDTA anticoagulant tube. Ficoll Paque Plus density gradient separation was used to isolate PBMCs, and no additional T cell sorting was done. An Agilent 2100 Bioanalyzer and agarose gel were used to assess RNA quality, and a NanoDrop 2000 was used to measure RNA concentration.

Overall results and qualifications from the work: Sequencing and analysis were limited to the TCR beta chain. Lower TCR Shannon entropy and fewer highly expanded clones were observed in persistent Graves' disease patients than in newly diagnosed patients, which suggested clonal expansion. Persistent disease showed preferential use of TRBV28, TRBJ1-2 and TRBJ2-5, whereas newly diagnosed disease favored TRBV20-1 and TRBJ2-1. A larger number of public clonotypes was shared among persistent patients (approximately 3,000) than among newly diagnosed patients (approximately 1,000). Because the primary lesion, thyroid tissue, could not be accessed, the study looked at peripheral blood alone. The authors acknowledged the small sample size as a limitation that may reduce accuracy.

The chain employs TRBV9 and TRBJ1-1; TRBD1 is perhaps the D gene, given 6 matching bases. The receptor comes from a female donor with Graves disease. The material was peripheral blood mononuclear cells (PBMCs), obtained when the disease was refractory, from a patient treated with antithyroid drugs. CDR3 loop: CASSTGTTEAFF. The sequence in DNA is TGTGCCAGCAGCACAGGGACTACTGAAGCTTTCTTT.